The 23 T cell receptor beta chains below all came from one sample that was sequenced in a study of T-cell memory formation after mild COVID-19. Each CDR3 protein gets one entry after TCRdb re-called the 5' RACE reads with MiXCR. The table lists 150,000 or so distinct CDR3 sequences, roughly 14% of them singletons. The sequencing input was PBMCs or a T cell subset sorted from them (not recorded which). Source of these receptors: an adult woman who had mild COVID-19 (a few samples of this study predate the infection). Cell type and time point are not known.

This clonotype showed up just a few times. V gene TRBV11-2 combines with J gene TRBJ2-1, with no clear D. Trimming took off 2 bases at V and 4 bases at J, with 15 bases between the two ends. This CDR3 is built from 16 residues. Looked up from germline, CDR1 is SGHAT and CDR2 is FQNNGV. CDR3 DNA sequence: TGTGCCAGCAGCTTATCCCAGCTAGTGGGATACAATGAGCAGTTCTTC. Encoded protein: CASSLSQLVGYNEQFF. The full variable domain, rest sourced from reference TRBV11-2 and TRBJ2-1, is EAGVAQSPRYKIIEKRQSVAFWCNPISGHATLYWYQQILGQGPKLLIQFQNNGVVDDSQLPKDRFSAERLKGVDSTLKIQPAKLEDSAVYLCASSLSQLVGYNEQFFGPGTRLTVL.

V usage is TRBV30 and J usage is TRBJ2-3, with 8 nucleotides matching TRBD2. CDR1 is GTSNPN, CDR2 SVGIG, per germline (reference sequence). There are 13 residues in the CDR3. The V gene end was trimmed by 3 bases and the J gene end by 4 bases; junction bases not matched to a gene: 3. The chain's CDR3 is CAWSGTRSDTQYF. DNA of the CDR3: TGTGCCTGGAGCGGGACTAGGTCAGATACGCAGTATTTT. Together with reference TRBV30 and TRBJ2-3, the CDR3 gives the full variable domain: SQTIHQWPATLVQPVGSPLSLECTVEGTSNPNLYWYRQAAGRGLQLLFYSVGIGQISSEVPQNLSASRPQDRQFILSSKKLLLSDSGFYLCAWSGTRSDTQYFGPGTRLTVL.

This clonotype has more than one count but fewer than ten. The rearrangement links TRBV5-1 to TRBJ2-7; D tentatively reads TRBD1 or TRBD2 (5 bases each). The V end was cut by 4 bases, the J end by 2 bases, with 13 bases between. The CDR3 runs to 14 residues. Germline CDR1 reads SGHRS; CDR2 reads YFSETQ. The CDR3 DNA follows: TGCGCCAGCAGCGCCCAGTCGGGGCCCTACGAGCAGTACTTC. The encoded protein is CASSAQSGPYEQYF.

This clonotype was seen a few times. This sequence joins TRBV24-1 and TRBJ2-3, with 12 bases fitting TRBD2. The junction had 12 bases not matched to a gene; V was cut back by 0 bases and J by 6 bases. The CDR3 contains 19 residues. The germline V gene has CDR1 KGHDR and CDR2 SFDVKD. The CDR3 protein is CATSDLSGTSGSMVDTQYF. The CDR3 nucleotides read TGTGCCACCAGTGATTTGAGTGGGACTAGCGGGTCCATGGTTGATACGCAGTATTTT.

The chain has TRBV20-1 and TRBJ2-7; 11 bases line up with TRBD2. The CDR3 covers 13 residues. Germline V gene lookup returns CDR1 DFQATT and CDR2 SNEGSKA (reference sequence). V lost 5 bases to trimming and J lost 7 bases; unmatched junction nucleotides: 7. CDR3 region: CSAPRTSGPEQYF. CDR3 in DNA: TGCAGTGCTCCGCGGACTAGCGGGCCTGAGCAGTACTTC.

The chain is built from TRBV4-2 and TRBJ2-1; D gene unclear. Germline-derived CDR1 and CDR2 are LGHNA and YNFKEQ. The CDR3 runs 13 residues. Trimming shortened V by 0 bases and J by 9 bases, and 9 bases separated the two germline ends. In DNA, the CDR3 is TGTGCCAGCAGCCAAGATCTTCTCAGTGAGCAGTTCTTC. Translation gives CASSQDLLSEQFF.

CDR3 amino acids: CASSLAFGTSGPNEQFF. The CDR3 nucleotides are TGTGCCAGCAGCTTGGCCTTTGGGACTAGCGGGCCCAATGAGCAGTTCTTC. This rearrangement joins TRBV5-5 to TRBJ2-1, with 12 bases aligning to TRBD2. In germline, CDR1 is SGHKS, CDR2 YYEKEE (reference sequence). This CDR3 has 17 residues. The V and J ends lost 0 bases and 6 bases, in that order; junction bases with no gene match: 7. Full variable domain (outside the CDR3, taken from reference TRBV5-5 and TRBJ2-1): DAGVTQSPTHLIKTRGQQVTLRCSPISGHKSVSWYQQVLGQGPQFIFQYYEKEERGRGNFPDRFSARQFPNYSSELNVNALLLGDSALYLCASSLAFGTSGPNEQFFGPGTRLTVL.

This clonotype was seen only a few times. V usage is TRBV7-2 and J usage is TRBJ1-2; 9 nucleotides align to TRBD1. J gave up 8 bases and V 4 bases, and 8 bases lay outside the gene matches. The germline V gene encodes CDR1 SGHTA and CDR2 FQGNSA. This CDR3 spans 14 amino acids. The CDR3 is CASSSYSGTGGYTF. In DNA form, the CDR3 reads TGTGCCAGCAGCTCCTATTCCGGGACAGGGGGCTACACCTTC.

This clonotype was found a few times. This rearrangement joins TRBV7-9 to TRBJ2-2; D is unresolved. From germline, CDR1 is SEHNR and CDR2 FQNEAQ (reference sequence). The length of the CDR3 is 15 residues. Trimming cost V 6 bases and J 1 base, with 12 bases left between them. This CDR3 reads CASSYGPGNTGELFF. The CDR3, as DNA: TGTGCCAGCAGTTATGGCCCGGGGAACACCGGGGAGCTGTTTTTT.

This clonotype was detected only a few times. The rearrangement links TRBV11-2 to TRBJ2-4; 10 bases are shared with TRBD2. Germline V gene lookup returns CDR1 SGHAT and CDR2 FQNNGV. This CDR3 has 15 residues. V dropped 4 bases and J dropped 8; count of bases not matched to a gene: 8. CDR3 protein: CASSYFSGGTDIQYF. CDR3 nucleotide sequence: TGTGCCAGCAGCTACTTTAGCGGGGGGACTGACATTCAGTACTTC.

Ten or more counts support this clonotype. This CDR3 is CASSLGSGQVNIQYF. CDR3 nucleotides: TGTGCCAGCAGCCTTGGATCTGGGCAAGTAAACATTCAGTACTTC. The chain carries TRBV4-2 and TRBJ2-4; D is unclear. This CDR3 is built from 15 residues. V was cut by 4 bases and J by 6 bases, with 16 bases left in between. The germline V gene encodes CDR1 LGHNA and CDR2 YNFKEQ.

This clonotype was counted ten times or more. The chain joins TRBV7-9 to TRBJ2-2; the match to TRBD2 covers 12 bases. The V segment lost 5 bases and the J segment 5 bases; nucleotides outside the gene matches: 3. CDR3 length: 15 residues. Germline V CDR1 and CDR2: SEHNR, FQNEAQ (reference sequence). This chain's CDR3 is CASSRLAGETGELFF. For the CDR3, the DNA is TGTGCCAGCAGCCGACTAGCGGGAGAAACCGGGGAGCTGTTTTTT.

This clonotype was seen ten or more times. V is TRBV7-3 and J is TRBJ1-1, with TRBD1 matching over 7 bases. The V segment lost 0 bases and the J segment 2 bases; nucleotides outside the gene matches: 6. Germline CDR1 and CDR2: SGHTA and FQGTGA. The CDR3 length is 16 residues. Here the CDR3 DNA reads TGTGCCAGCAGCTTAACACCGACAGGGCGTAACACTGAAGCTTTCTTT. Protein product: CASSLTPTGRNTEAFF.

This clonotype was seen only a few times. This rearrangement joins TRBV10-3 to TRBJ1-1, with D possibly being TRBD1 (6 bases). Trimming left V 5 bases short and J 1 base short, with 8 bases between. CDR3 size: 13 residues. Germline V gene sequence: CDR1 ENHRY, CDR2 SYGVKD. The CDR3 DNA reads as TGTGCCATCAGTTCAGGGGCGAACACTGAAGCTTTCTTT. Its protein is CAISSGANTEAFF.

V is TRBV4-2 and J is TRBJ2-3; maybe TRBD2 (6 bases). Trimming pared 8 bases from V and 0 bases from J, leaving 6 bases between. The CDR3 has 12 amino acids. CDR1 and CDR2 from the germline V gene are LGHNA and YNFKEQ. The CDR3 protein is CASGGSTDTQYF. CDR3 sequence (DNA): TGTGCCAGCGGGGGGAGCACAGATACGCAGTATTTT.

V usage is TRBV4-1 and J usage is TRBJ2-1; maybe TRBD1 (5 bases). The CDR3 extends over 17 amino acids. Germline CDR1 and CDR2: MGHRA and YSYEKL. V was trimmed by 3 bases and J by 8 bases, leaving 23 bases between them. The CDR3 region is CASSQEKGISDLYEQFF. The CDR3 DNA reads TGCGCCAGCAGCCAGGAGAAGGGGATCTCGGACCTCTATGAGCAGTTCTTC.

The rearrangement uses TRBV3-1 and TRBJ2-4, with 16 bases lining up with TRBD2. Unmatched junction bases numbered 5, after V lost 4 bases and J lost 8 bases. CDR3 length: 16 amino acids. From germline, CDR1 is LGHDT and CDR2 YNNKEL (reference sequence). In DNA, the CDR3 is TGTGCCAGCAGCCGCCCCGGGACTAGCGGGGGGGACATTCAGTACTTC. Translated, it gives CASSRPGTSGGDIQYF.

This clonotype was seen at least ten times. Here the CDR3 reads CASSHNEDYGDIQYF. The CDR3, as DNA: TGTGCCAGCAGCCACAACGAGGACTATGGGGACATTCAGTACTTC. The genes are TRBV14 and TRBJ2-4, with D possibly TRBD2 on 6 matching bases. CDR1 and CDR2 (germline): SGHDN, FVKESK. Trimming cost V 3 bases and J 8 bases, with 17 bases left between them. This CDR3 has 15 amino acids.

This clonotype was counted between two and nine times. The DNA for the CDR3 is TGTGCCATCAGTGACAGTAGCACAGATACGCAGTATTTT. Translation: CAISDSSTDTQYF. The chain joins TRBV10-3 to TRBJ2-3; D is unresolved. The CDR3 consists of 13 residues. The V and J ends lost 3 bases and 0 bases respectively, with 4 bases between them. The germline V gene has CDR1 ENHRY and CDR2 SYGVKD.

The gene calls are TRBV5-6 and TRBJ2-1; D uncertain. V was cut by 1 base and J by 4 bases, with 12 bases left in between. CDR3 length: 15 amino acids. CDR1 is SGHDT and CDR2 is YYEEEE in the germline V gene. CDR3 loop: CASSLRPDKYNEQFF. CDR3 DNA: TGTGCCAGCAGCTTGAGGCCCGACAAGTACAATGAGCAGTTCTTC.

V and J are TRBV18 and TRBJ1-5; 8 bases are shared with TRBD1. Germline V lookup: CDR1 KGHSH, CDR2 LQKENI. V lost 0 bases, J lost 7 bases, and 5 bases stayed unmatched. There are 15 residues in the CDR3. In nucleotides, the CDR3 is TGTGCCAGCTCACCACCCGGACAGGGCGAGCAGCCCCAGCATTTT. It yields the protein CASSPPGQGEQPQHF.

This clonotype was recorded a few times. V is TRBV5-1 and J is TRBJ2-7, with D possibly being TRBD1 (6 bases). The CDR3 extends over 15 amino acids. Trimming pared 4 bases from V and 2 bases from J, leaving 16 bases between. CDR1 SGHRS and CDR2 YFSETQ come from the germline V gene. This CDR3 is CASSIGQPPTYEQYF. As DNA, the CDR3 is TGCGCCAGCAGCATAGGACAGCCACCGACCTACGAGCAGTACTTC. Full variable domain (remainder filled in from reference TRBV5-1 and TRBJ2-7): KAGVTQTPRYLIKTRGQQVTLSCSPISGHRSVSWYQQTPGQGLQFLFEYFSETQRNKGNFPGRFSGRQFSNSRSEMNVSTLELGDSALYLCASSIGQPPTYEQYFGPGTRLTVT.

The chain links TRBV7-9 to TRBJ2-7; 7 nucleotides align to TRBD2. CDR1 is SEHNR and CDR2 is FQNEAQ in the germline V gene (reference sequence). The trim removed 2 bases at V and 2 bases at J, leaving 12 bases unmatched. The CDR3 consists of 17 residues. CDR3 coding DNA: TGTGCCAGCAGCTTAATTGTGCCCGGACTAGGGACCTACGAGCAGTACTTC. Translating gives CASSLIVPGLGTYEQYF.